This T cell receptor (beta chain) stems from a study of early T cells in non-severe SARS-CoV-2 infection. Study summary: Alpha and beta chains were unpaired, from unsorted whole-blood bulk RNA. Study findings and constraints: A preference for anti-spike CD8 responses marked VDJdb matching, which missed private and CD4 specificities.

Tagging with unique molecular identifiers was applied to individual cDNA molecules. TCRdb redid the calling of the 5' RACE reads with MiXCR, one entry per CDR3 protein. The sample has approximately 23,000 distinct CDR3 sequences; roughly 4.2% are singletons. The germline gives CDR1 MNHNS, CDR2 SASEGT. With 6 bases removed from V and 4 bases from J, the gap between germline ends came to 21 bases. The CDR3 spans 16 residues. This clonotype was recorded many times. Its antigen is unidentified. V and J are TRBV6-1 and TRBJ1-2; a possible D gene is TRBD1 (6 bases). This TCR derives from an adult who was a healthcare worker with PCR-confirmed SARS-CoV-2 infection or an uninfected control (not recorded which). The sample comprised whole blood. CDR3 amino acids: CASSTGTTRTSYGYTF. As DNA, the CDR3 is TGTGCCAGCAGCACAGGGACTACCAGAACTTCCTATGGCTACACCTTC.